This T cell receptor beta chain was recorded in a study of blood T cell repertoires in COVID-19. Study-wide context: Sites in the United States, Italy and Spain provided acute and convalescent COVID-19 samples. PBMCs, B-cell-depleted T cells, or T cells provided the cDNA or gDNA that made up the material.

As handled by the study authors: For nucleated cells, counts were estimated from reference gene primer amplification. Using immunoSEQ multiplex PCR, the repertoire was profiled, and TCRdb retains in-frame clones only, with some absent. V, J and clone size derive from that table, while D and trimming were established from the DNA sequence. There are fewer than 200,000 clones in the sample; roughly 79% occur only once, and less than 30% lies in the top ten. This clonotype was obtained from a woman aged 70-85 years with acute or convalescent COVID-19. Sequencing was carried out using peripheral blood.

DNA for the CDR3: TGTGCCAGCAGCTTAACTGGAGACAATGAGCAGTTCTTC. This encodes CASSLTGDNEQFF. The chain carries TRBV7-2 and TRBJ2-1; D is unclear. This CDR3 comprises 13 residues. V was clipped by 2 bases and J by 5 bases, with 7 bases between them. The germline V gene has CDR1 SGHTA and CDR2 FQGNSA. The entire variable domain, with the rest obtained from reference TRBV7-2 and TRBJ2-1, is as follows: GAGVSQSPSNKVTEKGKDVELRCDPISGHTALYWYRQSLGQGLEFLIYFQGNSAPDKSGLPSDRFSAERTGGSVSTLTIQRTQQEDSAVYLCASSLTGDNEQFFGPGTRLTVL.